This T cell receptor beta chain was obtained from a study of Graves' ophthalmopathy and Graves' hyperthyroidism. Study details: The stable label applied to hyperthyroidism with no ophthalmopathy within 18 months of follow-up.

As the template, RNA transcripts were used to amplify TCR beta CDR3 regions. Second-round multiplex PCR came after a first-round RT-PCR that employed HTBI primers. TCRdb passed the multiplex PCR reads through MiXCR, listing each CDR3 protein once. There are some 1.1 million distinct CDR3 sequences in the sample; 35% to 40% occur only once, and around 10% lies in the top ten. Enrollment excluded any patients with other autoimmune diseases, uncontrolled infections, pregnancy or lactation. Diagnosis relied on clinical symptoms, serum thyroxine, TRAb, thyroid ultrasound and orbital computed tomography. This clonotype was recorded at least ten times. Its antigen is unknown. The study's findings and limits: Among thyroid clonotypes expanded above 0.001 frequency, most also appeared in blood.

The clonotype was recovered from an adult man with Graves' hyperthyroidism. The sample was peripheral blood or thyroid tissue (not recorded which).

The CDR3 nucleotides read TGTGCCAGTAGTATGAATGGATGGAATCAGCCCCAGCATTTT. Protein: CASSMNGWNQPQHF. The chain links TRBV19 to TRBJ1-5; D not certain. This CDR3 is 14 amino acids long. The V end was cut by 3 bases, the J end by 4 bases, with 10 bases between. Germline V gene lookup returns CDR1 LNHDA and CDR2 SQIVND (reference sequence). Complete variable domain (other parts from reference TRBV19 and TRBJ1-5): DGGITQSPKYLFRKEGQNVTLSCEQNLNHDAMYWYRQDPGQGLRLIYYSQIVNDFQKGDIAEGYSVSREKKESFPLTVTSAQKNPTAFYLCASSMNGWNQPQHFGDGTRLSIL.